Here is one TCR beta chain with its context. This sample was included in a study of blood T cell repertoires in COVID-19. On the study more broadly: Sample material is recorded as cDNA or gDNA derived from T cells, B-cell-depleted T cells, or PBMCs.

The method was immunoSEQ multiplex PCR; TCRdb's version includes in-frame clones alone and lacks a portion of them. The sample lists roughly 100,000 clones, over 75% seen once, with 3.5% to 5% in the top ten. Sequenced material: peripheral blood. This clonotype originated in a man aged 45-65 years with acute or convalescent COVID-19.

The DNA of the CDR3 is TGCGCCAGCAGCTTGGCCGGGACAGGGAATCAGCCCCAGCATTTT. Its protein product is CASSLAGTGNQPQHF. V and J are TRBV5-1 and TRBJ1-5; 9 bases match TRBD1. The V gene's germline CDR1 is SGHRS and CDR2 YFSETQ. CDR3 length: 15 amino acids. The ends lost 0 bases at V and 4 bases at J; junction bases unmatched: 2.